The clone carrying this T cell receptor (beta chain) was seen only a few times. The method was immunoSEQ multiplex PCR; TCRdb's version includes in-frame clones alone and lacks a portion of them. The profile shows just over 9,500 clones, roughly three fifths of them singletons. This entry comes from a study of tissue T cells after allogeneic stem cell transplantation. J lost 4 bases, V lost 5 bases, and 10 bases had no gene match. Per the germline V gene, CDR1 is SGHAT and CDR2 is FQNNGV. This CDR3 has 15 residues. The sequenced sample was tissue from the ileum, obtained at autopsy. The J gene is TRBJ1-2, the V gene TRBV11-2; 7 bases are shared with TRBD1. This TCR derives from a woman aged 18-49 years with breast cancer. CDR3 coding DNA: TGTGCCAGCAGCCCATCTCGGGACAGCTCCTATGGCTACACCTTC. This encodes CASSPSRDSSYGYTF. Full variable domain (remainder filled in from reference TRBV11-2 and TRBJ1-2): EAGVAQSPRYKIIEKRQSVAFWCNPISGHATLYWYQQILGQGPKLLIQFQNNGVVDDSQLPKDRFSAERLKGVDSTLKIQPAKLEDSAVYLCASSPSRDSSYGYTFGSGTRLTVV.